This TCR beta chain was retrieved from a study of T cell clones after liver transplantation. The overall study: As an antigen-independent comparator, third-party-reactive TCRbeta sequences came from pre-transplant mixed lymphocyte reactions.

Study findings and constraints: The donor-reactive repertoire was only partly measurable in a couple of subjects, lacking donor cells. Conclusions were preliminary, with small, heterogeneous patient groups.

This CDR3 region has 13 residues. CDR1 is KGHSH, CDR2 LQKENI, per germline. Deletions cut 0 bases from V and 4 bases from J, with 6 bases between. Remarks on this clone: Its antigen is not identified.

Clones were sequenced by immunoSEQ multiplex PCR, and TCRdb holds only the in-frame ones, with some missing. The sample holds 55,000 to 80,000 clones; 90% are singletons and the top ten take 2.7%. Sample: CD4+ T cells from blood, taken before liver transplant. The receptor was isolated from a human donor who received a liver transplant. This sequence joins TRBV18 and TRBJ1-1; no definite D call. The CDR3 DNA is TGTGCCAGCTCACCACCCCAGCCCACTGAAGCTTTCTTT. Translating it yields CASSPPQPTEAFF.